The source of this T cell receptor beta chain is a study of PD-1 blockade in mismatch repair-deficient tumors. Method: immunoSEQ multiplex PCR; TCRdb's copy keeps in-frame clones and lacks some. The table has 740 or so clones, approximately 70% seen once. In germline, CDR1 is MNHGY, CDR2 SAAAGT. The CDR3 sequence is 15 residues long. Trimming stripped 5 bases from V and 4 bases from J, with 17 bases between. As to time point: archival surgical resection tumor tissue. The V gene is TRBV6-8, the J gene TRBJ1-2; no definite D call. The sequence was collected from an adult with mismatch repair-deficient cancer. The sequencing used primary tumor tissue, collected from a patient treated with pembrolizumab. This CDR3 is CASSQCSRKTYGYTF. CDR3 nucleotide sequence: TGTGCCAGCAGTCAGTGCTCTAGAAAGACCTATGGCTACACCTTC.